Shown below are 24 T cell receptor beta chains from a single sample sequenced in a study of T cells in Graves' hyperthyroidism and ophthalmopathy. TCR beta CDR3 regions were amplified from RNA transcripts. An initial round of RT-PCR targeting the TCR CDR3 relied on the HTBI primer set. TCRdb used MiXCR to reprocess the multiplex PCR reads, holding one entry per CDR3 protein. The sample records more than 550,000 distinct CDR3 sequences, less than 45% being singletons. Sequenced material: peripheral blood or thyroid tissue (not recorded which). The origin of the receptors is an adult man with Graves' disease, either hyperthyroidism or ophthalmopathy (not recorded which).

This clonotype was found a few times. CDR3 in DNA: TGTGCCAGCAGCCCAGACAGACGGAACTATGGCTACACCTTC. This gives the protein CASSPDRRNYGYTF. The V gene is TRBV5-6, the J gene TRBJ1-2; D might be TRBD1 (5 bases). From germline, CDR1 is SGHDT and CDR2 YYEEEE. CDR3 length: 14 residues. With 4 bases removed from V and 2 bases from J, the gap between germline ends came to 12 bases.

For this clonotype: Likely a read error: the CDR3 ends without its conserved phenylalanine or tryptophan. V usage is TRBV5-1 and J usage is TRBJ2-7, with 8 bases fitting TRBD2. V dropped 4 bases and J dropped 2; count of bases not matched to a gene: 2. CDR3 length: 13 amino acids. The V gene's germline CDR1 is SGHRS and CDR2 YFSETQ. The CDR3 DNA follows: TGCGCCAGCAGCATGGGACTAGCCTACGAGCAGTACTCC. Translating it yields CASSMGLAYEQYS.

This clonotype was counted only a few times. The chain combines TRBV7-9 with TRBJ1-2; 9 nucleotides agree with TRBD1. Germline CDR1 is SEHNR and CDR2 is FQNEAQ (reference sequence). With V trimmed by 5 bases and J by 6 bases, 10 bases remained unmatched. This CDR3 is built from 15 residues. The DNA for the CDR3 is TGTGCCAGCAGCACCCCCCGGGACAGGGTTCATGGCTACACCTTC. Protein sequence: CASSTPRDRVHGYTF.

This clonotype turned up a few times. The chain combines TRBV7-2 with TRBJ2-7; TRBD1 is a possible D gene (6 bases). CDR3 length equals 15 residues. Trimming took 6 bases from V and 2 from J, leaving 17 bases between them. CDR1 and CDR2 from the germline V gene are SGHTA and FQGNSA. CDR3 sequence reads: CASSYGTPGTYEQYF. The CDR3 DNA is TGTGCCAGCAGTTATGGGACACCGGGGACCTACGAGCAGTACTTC.

The V gene is TRBV11-1, the J gene TRBJ1-5, with D possibly matching TRBD1 (5 bases). Germline V lookup: CDR1 SGHAT, CDR2 FQDESV (reference sequence). The CDR3 contains 16 residues. V shed 1 base and J shed 5 bases, with 15 bases lying between them. This CDR3 is CASSLVPAQGYQPQHF. CDR3 DNA: TGTGCCAGCAGCTTAGTCCCTGCCCAGGGCTATCAGCCCCAGCATTTT.

This clonotype was seen a handful of times. Germline and junction disagree at one end, which may indicate a read error. This chain uses TRBV10-3 with TRBJ2-2; D may be TRBD1 (5 bases). Germline CDR1 is ENHRY and CDR2 is SYGVKD. The CDR3 is 15 residues long. CDR3 in DNA: TGTGCCAGCAGTTACGTACAGGTTAACACCGGGGAGCTGTTTTTT. Amino acid sequence: CASSYVQVNTGELFF.

This clonotype was detected a few times. The chain is built from TRBV6-6 and TRBJ2-2; unclear D gene. Germline V gene sequence: CDR1 MNHNY, CDR2 SVGAGI (reference sequence). The CDR3 runs 15 residues. The V end was cut by 3 bases, the J end by 3 bases, with 11 bases between. CDR3 protein: CASSYRVQDTGELFF. The CDR3 DNA sequence: TGTGCCAGCAGTTATCGGGTCCAGGACACCGGGGAGCTGTTTTTT.

This clonotype showed up just a few times. The chain recombines TRBV7-9 with TRBJ2-7, with 9 positions matching TRBD1. Germline V gives CDR1 SEHNR, CDR2 FQNEAQ (reference sequence). V shed 1 base, J shed 5 bases, and the junction held 3 bases outside the gene matches. The CDR3 length is 14 residues. In DNA, the CDR3 is TGTGCCAGCAGCTTAGAGGGACAGGGACACGAGCAGTACTTC. The encoded protein is CASSLEGQGHEQYF.

This clonotype was recorded at least ten times. The chain carries TRBV7-9 and TRBJ1-2; D remains ambiguous. V gave up 1 base and J gave up 6 bases, with 9 bases separating them. Germline V gene lookup returns CDR1 SEHNR and CDR2 FQNEAQ (reference sequence). The CDR3 is 13 residues long. The chain's CDR3 is CASSLEWTNGYTF. In DNA, the CDR3 is TGTGCCAGCAGCTTAGAATGGACTAATGGCTACACCTTC.

This clonotype came up a few times. The junction departs from germline at one end; a sequencing error may be responsible. V gene TRBV7-9 combines with J gene TRBJ1-1, with D perhaps TRBD1 (6 bases). CDR3 length: 15 amino acids. Germline CDR1 is SEHNR and CDR2 is FQNEAQ (reference sequence). The CDR3 is CASTLTQGDGTEAFF. In DNA form, the CDR3 reads TGCGCCAGCACCCTGACACAGGGAGATGGAACTGAAGCTTTCTTT.

This chain connects TRBV6-4 to TRBJ1-1; the D gene is possibly TRBD1 (6 bases). Deletions cut 3 bases from V and 4 bases from J, with 9 bases between. CDR3 length: 13 residues. Germline V gives CDR1 MRHNA, CDR2 SNTAGT. CDR3 sequence reads: CASSEGAGTEAFF. The CDR3 coding sequence is TGTGCCAGCAGTGAGGGGGCTGGCACTGAAGCTTTCTTT.

With regard to this clonotype: Given a much more abundant clone one base away, this may be a read error. The chain carries TRBV2 and TRBJ1-2, with 7 nucleotides matching TRBD1. Germline V lookup: CDR1 SNHLY, CDR2 FYNNEI. This CDR3 contains 15 residues. V trimming: 8 bases; J trimming: 3 bases; junction bases outside the gene matches: 12. CDR3 bases: TGTGCCAGCGGGGGACAGCCTGAAACCTACTATGGCTACACCTTC. This codes for CASGGQPETYYGYTF.

This chain uses TRBV2 with TRBJ2-5; 13 bases map to TRBD2. Per germline, CDR1 SNHLY and CDR2 FYNNEI. The CDR3 runs 19 residues. The trim removed 2 bases at V and 3 bases at J, leaving 12 bases unmatched. CDR3 loop: CASSEQRTSGGLTKETQYF. In DNA, the CDR3 is TGTGCCAGCAGTGAACAGCGGACTAGCGGGGGCCTAACCAAAGAGACCCAGTACTTC.

The genes are TRBV15 and TRBJ1-2; TRBD1 is a possible D gene (5 bases). Germline values: CDR1 LNHNV, CDR2 YYDKDF (reference sequence). The CDR3 covers 15 residues. Trimming removed 1 base from V and 4 bases from J, with 13 bases in between. The CDR3 sequence is CATSRAKDISYGYTF. The CDR3, as DNA: TGTGCCACCAGCAGAGCTAAGGACATCAGCTATGGCTACACCTTC.

This clonotype was detected ten times or more. The chain recombines TRBV10-3 with TRBJ2-5; a weak D match, TRBD2 (5 bases). Germline assignment: CDR1 ENHRY and CDR2 SYGVKD. V dropped 3 bases and J dropped 5 bases, with 10 bases sitting between them. The CDR3 consists of 13 residues. The CDR3 loop is CAISDSPGETQYF. CDR3 nucleotide sequence: TGTGCCATCAGTGACAGTCCGGGGGAGACCCAGTACTTC.

The chain has TRBV7-2 and TRBJ1-1; tentative D call: TRBD1 (5 bases). The V gene's germline CDR1 is SGHTA and CDR2 FQGNSA. The ends were cut back, 5 bases at V and 1 base at J, with 14 bases in the middle. The length of the CDR3 is 15 residues. The CDR3 is CASSQALGGNTEAFF. CDR3 nucleotides: TGTGCCAGCAGCCAAGCTCTTGGGGGGAACACTGAAGCTTTCTTT.

The chain couples TRBV27 to TRBJ1-5; TRBD1 matches at 7 bases. J was trimmed by 7 bases and V by 3 bases; bases with no gene match: 3. Germline CDR1 MNHEY, CDR2 SMNVEV (reference sequence). CDR3 length: 13 amino acids. CDR3 amino acids: CASSFDRVQPQHF. The CDR3 nucleotides read TGTGCCAGCAGTTTCGACAGGGTCCAGCCCCAGCATTTT.

In this sample, this clonotype turned up a few times. The chain carries TRBV24-1 and TRBJ1-5; no firm D call. The CDR3 runs 13 residues. V lost 4 bases and J 2 bases, leaving 5 bases between the germline ends. Germline V gene sequence: CDR1 KGHDR, CDR2 SFDVKD. CDR3 sequence reads: CATSEAGNQPQHF. The DNA for the CDR3 is TGTGCCACCAGTGAGGCCGGCAATCAGCCCCAGCATTTT.

Regarding this clonotype: The junction differs from germline at one of its ends, possibly a read error. This chain uses TRBV7-6 with TRBJ2-2, with D perhaps being TRBD1 or TRBD2 (6 bases each). The CDR3 has 15 amino acids. CDR1 is SGHVS, CDR2 FNYEAQ, per germline. As DNA, the CDR3 is TGTGCCAGCAGCTTACTCCCGGGAGTGAAGGGGGAGCTGGTTTTT. Translation: CASSLLPGVKGELVF. Full variable domain (outside the CDR3, taken from reference TRBV7-6 and TRBJ2-2): GAGVSQSPRYKVTKRGQDVALRCDPISGHVSLYWYRQALGQGPEFLTYFNYEAQQDKSGLPNDRFSAERPEGSISTLTIQRTEQRDSAMYRCASSLLPGVKGELVFGEGSRLTVL.

This clonotype was counted a single time. This chain uses TRBV25-1 with TRBJ1-2; D gene uncertain. V was clipped by 6 bases and J by 8 bases, with 13 bases between them. Germline V lookup: CDR1 MGHDK, CDR2 SYGVNS. CDR3 length equals 12 residues. CDR3 DNA sequence: TGTGCCAGCAGCTCCGGTTATGAGGGCTACACCTTC. Encoded protein: CASSSGYEGYTF.

The chain recombines TRBV2 with TRBJ1-1; 7 bases align to TRBD1. The CDR3 loop spans 12 amino acids. Germline trimming cut 3 bases from V and 6 bases from J; bases unmatched to any gene: 1. CDR1 SNHLY and CDR2 FYNNEI come from the germline V gene. The CDR3 loop reads CASSDGTAEAFF. Written as DNA, the CDR3 is TGTGCCAGCAGTGACGGGACAGCTGAAGCTTTCTTT.

V gene TRBV15 combines with J gene TRBJ2-6; D ambiguous. Per the germline V gene, CDR1 is LNHNV and CDR2 is YYDKDF (reference sequence). The CDR3 has 16 residues. V dropped 3 bases and J dropped 2 bases, with 11 bases sitting between them. As DNA, the CDR3 is TGTGCCACCAGCAGCCTTCAGGTCGCTGGGGCCAACGTCCTGACTTTC. Amino acids: CATSSLQVAGANVLTF.

The genes are TRBV7-9 and TRBJ2-7; no reliable D call. Germline V gene data show CDR1 as SEHNR and CDR2 as FQNEAQ (reference sequence). The CDR3 loop spans 13 amino acids. Trimming pared 5 bases from V and 3 bases from J, leaving 11 bases between. The chain's CDR3 is CASSQPLSYEQYF. CDR3 coding DNA: TGTGCCAGCAGCCAACCCCTTAGCTACGAGCAGTACTTC.

This clonotype was seen repeatedly, ten times or more. A junction end diverges from the germline sequence, so it may reflect a read error. The J gene is TRBJ2-2, the V gene TRBV5-1; a possible D gene is TRBD2 (5 bases). The germline V gene encodes CDR1 SGHRS and CDR2 YFSETQ. The CDR3 sequence is 12 residues long. The CDR3 DNA reads TGTGCTAGCAGCTTAGTTGCCGGGGAGCTGTTTTTT. Translating gives CASSLVAGELFF.